This T cell receptor beta chain was observed in a study of identical twins. Each CDR3 protein is one row after TCRdb ran MiXCR on the 5' RACE reads. The data hold hundreds of thousands of distinct CDR3 sequences, with roughly 7% observed a single time. Overall study results and limits: Zero-insertion findings could be partly confounded by invariant cells (MAIT and iNKT cells).

The CDR3 length is 12 residues. CDR1 LNHDA and CDR2 SQIVND come from the germline V gene (reference sequence). The V end was cut by 2 bases, the J end by 3 bases, with 4 bases between. As regards this clonotype: What it binds is not known.

These data also featured in a second study, about yellow fever vaccine responses in identical twins.

Sequencing was carried out using memory (CD45RO+) T cells sorted from blood. The rearrangement links TRBV19 to TRBJ1-2; D gene uncertain. The receptor comes from a young woman in good health. CDR3 sequence (DNA): TGTGCCAGTAGTATACCTCACTATGGCTACACCTTC. Amino acids: CASSIPHYGYTF.